The rows below give T cell receptor beta chains drawn from one sample of a study of neoadjuvant anti-PD-1 for oral cavity cancer. Using immunoSEQ multiplex PCR, the repertoire was profiled, and TCRdb retains in-frame clones only, with some absent. The sample contains roughly 14,000 clones, 71% of which appear only once. The source material was PBMCs, sampled after nivolumab (anti-PD-1) treatment. The receptors shown here come from a person aged 35-80 years with oral cavity squamous cell carcinoma. Each CDR3 is given with its conserved first and last residue. D genes are given only for firm matches. Size values are once, few and many counts, or a class for expanded clones, and some rows have none.

j_call: TRBJ2-7; d_call: TRBD2; v_call: TRBV5-4; clone_size: .; cdr3_aa: CASSLGTSDSYEQYF; cdr3_nt: TGTGCCAGCAGCCTGGGGACTAGCGACTCCTACGAGCAGTACTTC
j_call: TRBJ1-5; d_call: .; v_call: TRBV30; clone_size: .; cdr3_aa: CAWSVSGNQPQHF; cdr3_nt: TGTGCCTGGAGTGTAAGCGGCAATCAGCCCCAGCATTTT
j_call: TRBJ2-7; d_call: .; v_call: TRBV21-1; clone_size: .; cdr3_aa: CASSKGNGEQYF; cdr3_nt: TGTGCCAGCAGCAAAGGAAATGGCGAGCAGTACTTC
j_call: TRBJ2-1; d_call: TRBD1; v_call: TRBV7-3; clone_size: .; cdr3_aa: CASSLQGARNEQFF; cdr3_nt: TGTGCCAGCAGCTTACAGGGGGCAAGGAATGAGCAGTTCTTC
j_call: TRBJ2-2; d_call: TRBD2; v_call: TRBV28; clone_size: .; cdr3_aa: CASSLSGKSTGELFF; cdr3_nt: TGTGCCAGCAGTTTAAGCGGGAAAAGCACCGGGGAGCTGTTTTTT
j_call: TRBJ2-3; d_call: TRBD2; v_call: TRBV11-2; clone_size: .; cdr3_aa: CASSLDPGGLAGADTQYF; cdr3_nt: TGTGCCAGCAGCTTAGATCCAGGTGGACTAGCGGGAGCAGATACGCAGTATTTT
j_call: TRBJ1-2; d_call: .; v_call: TRBV7-8; clone_size: few; cdr3_aa: CASSLLLATELGYTF; cdr3_nt: TGTGCCAGCAGCTTATTGCTTGCGACGGAGCTTGGCTACACCTTC
j_call: TRBJ1-2; d_call: TRBD1; v_call: TRBV7-9; clone_size: .; cdr3_aa: CASSYTGGHGYTF; cdr3_nt: TGTGCCAGCAGCTACACAGGGGGCCATGGCTACACCTTC
j_call: TRBJ2-1; d_call: TRBD2; v_call: TRBV14; clone_size: once; cdr3_aa: CASSQGPPGGPGNEQFF; cdr3_nt: TGTGCCAGCAGCCAAGGACCACCGGGAGGGCCTGGGAATGAGCAGTTCTTC
j_call: TRBJ2-2; d_call: TRBD1; v_call: TRBV7-3; clone_size: .; cdr3_aa: CASSLDSGTANTGELFF; cdr3_nt: TGTGCCAGCAGCTTAGATTCGGGGACAGCGAACACCGGGGAGCTGTTTTTT
j_call: TRBJ2-6; d_call: .; v_call: TRBV7-9; clone_size: .; cdr3_aa: CASSLSGAGANVLTF; cdr3_nt: TGTGCCAGCAGCTTATCCGGGGCTGGGGCCAACGTCCTGACTTTC
j_call: TRBJ1-5; d_call: .; v_call: TRBV15; clone_size: .; cdr3_aa: CATSRNRENQPQHF; cdr3_nt: TGTGCCACCAGCCGAAACAGGGAAAATCAGCCCCAGCATTTT
j_call: TRBJ2-1; d_call: TRBD1; v_call: TRBV5-1; clone_size: .; cdr3_aa: CASSLITGVLGEQFF; cdr3_nt: TGCGCCAGCAGCTTAATTACAGGGGTTTTGGGTGAGCAGTTCTTC
j_call: TRBJ2-5; d_call: .; v_call: TRBV29-1; clone_size: .; cdr3_aa: CSVVGGRRETQYF; cdr3_nt: TGCAGCGTGGTAGGGGGGAGGCGAGAGACCCAGTACTTC
j_call: TRBJ1-1; d_call: .; v_call: TRBV19; clone_size: .; cdr3_aa: CASSFREYGTEAFF; cdr3_nt: TGTGCCAGTAGTTTCAGGGAATATGGCACTGAAGCTTTCTTT
j_call: TRBJ2-2; d_call: TRBD1; v_call: TRBV19; clone_size: few; cdr3_aa: CASNSRTGITGELFF; cdr3_nt: TGTGCCAGTAACTCGAGGACAGGGATCACCGGGGAGCTGTTTTTT
j_call: TRBJ2-2; d_call: TRBD2; v_call: TRBV5-6; clone_size: .; cdr3_aa: CASSLARTSGREDTGELFF; cdr3_nt: TGTGCCAGCAGCTTGGCCCGGACTAGCGGGAGGGAGGACACCGGGGAGCTGTTTTTT
j_call: TRBJ2-1; d_call: .; v_call: TRBV6-5; clone_size: .; cdr3_aa: CASSYSGNEQFF; cdr3_nt: TGTGCCAGCAGTTACTCAGGGAATGAGCAGTTCTTC
j_call: TRBJ2-7; d_call: TRBD2; v_call: TRBV10-2; clone_size: .; cdr3_aa: CASSEYAGVGYEQYF; cdr3_nt: TGCGCCAGCAGTGAGTATGCGGGGGTAGGCTACGAGCAGTACTTC
j_call: TRBJ2-5; d_call: .; v_call: TRBV2; clone_size: .; cdr3_aa: CASSESQYRGPQETQYF; cdr3_nt: TGTGCCAGCAGTGAAAGCCAATACCGGGGCCCCCAAGAGACCCAGTACTTC
j_call: TRBJ2-7; d_call: .; v_call: TRBV5-6; clone_size: .; cdr3_aa: CASSLGDSPYEQYF; cdr3_nt: TGTGCCAGCAGCTTAGGAGACAGTCCCTACGAGCAGTACTTC
j_call: TRBJ2-2; d_call: TRBD2; v_call: TRBV5-1; clone_size: .; cdr3_aa: CASSFGGRATGELFF; cdr3_nt: TGCGCCAGCAGCTTCGGTGGGAGGGCCACCGGGGAGCTGTTTTTT
j_call: TRBJ2-3; d_call: .; v_call: TRBV6-4; clone_size: .; cdr3_aa: CASSESPRGTQYF; cdr3_nt: TGTGCCAGCAGTGAATCCCCGAGGGGGACGCAGTATTTT
j_call: TRBJ1-2; d_call: .; v_call: TRBV5-5; clone_size: .; cdr3_aa: CASSLDRYGYTF; cdr3_nt: TGTGCCAGCAGCTTGGATCGATATGGCTACACCTTC
j_call: TRBJ1-4; d_call: .; v_call: TRBV7-9; clone_size: .; cdr3_aa: CASSLRTLANEKLFF; cdr3_nt: TGTGCCAGCAGCCTAAGGACCCTCGCTAATGAAAAACTGTTTTTT
j_call: TRBJ2-2; d_call: .; v_call: TRBV6-5; clone_size: .; cdr3_aa: CASSYSPNTGELFF; cdr3_nt: TGTGCCAGCAGTTACTCCCCGAACACCGGGGAGCTGTTTTTT
j_call: TRBJ2-3; d_call: .; v_call: TRBV6-5; clone_size: .; cdr3_aa: CASSPHRTVADTQYF; cdr3_nt: TGTGCCAGCAGTCCCCACCGGACAGTCGCAGATACGCAGTATTTT
j_call: TRBJ2-1; d_call: .; v_call: TRBV27; clone_size: once; cdr3_aa: CASSYPGINEQFF; cdr3_nt: TGTGCCAGCAGTTATCCAGGGATAAATGAGCAGTTCTTC
j_call: TRBJ2-7; d_call: TRBD1; v_call: TRBV5-4; clone_size: once; cdr3_aa: CASSLAWKGGNEQYF; cdr3_nt: TGTGCCAGCAGCTTGGCGTGGAAAGGGGGCAACGAGCAGTACTTC
j_call: TRBJ2-1; d_call: .; v_call: TRBV5-4; clone_size: .; cdr3_aa: CASSLEDWSNEQFF; cdr3_nt: TGTGCCAGCAGCTTGGAGGACTGGTCCAATGAGCAGTTCTTC
j_call: TRBJ1-2; d_call: .; v_call: TRBV28; clone_size: .; cdr3_aa: CASSLPRGYGYTF; cdr3_nt: TGTGCCAGCAGCTTACCCCGGGGCTATGGCTACACCTTC
j_call: TRBJ2-1; d_call: TRBD2; v_call: TRBV6-1; clone_size: .; cdr3_aa: CASSETSGVWDEQFF; cdr3_nt: TGTGCCAGCAGTGAAACTAGCGGGGTCTGGGATGAGCAGTTCTTC
j_call: TRBJ1-2; d_call: .; v_call: TRBV29-1; clone_size: .; cdr3_aa: CSVEGHYSNYGYTF; cdr3_nt: TGCAGCGTTGAAGGACACTACTCGAACTATGGCTACACCTTC
j_call: TRBJ1-2; d_call: .; v_call: TRBV5-8; clone_size: few; cdr3_aa: CASSLAAGGGYTF; cdr3_nt: TGTGCCAGCAGCTTGGCGGCAGGCGGGGGCTACACCTTC
j_call: TRBJ2-7; d_call: .; v_call: TRBV10-3; clone_size: .; cdr3_aa: CAISEPERAHEQYF; cdr3_nt: TGTGCCATCAGTGAGCCCGAGAGGGCCCACGAGCAGTACTTC
j_call: TRBJ2-3; d_call: TRBD2; v_call: TRBV5-4; clone_size: .; cdr3_aa: CASSLALGGVYTDTQYF; cdr3_nt: TGTGCCAGCAGCTTGGCCTTGGGAGGGGTCTACACAGATACGCAGTATTTT
j_call: TRBJ2-3; d_call: TRBD2; v_call: TRBV27; clone_size: .; cdr3_aa: CASSLGLPSGSAQTDTQYF; cdr3_nt: TGTGCCAGCAGTTTAGGGTTGCCTAGCGGGAGTGCTCAGACAGATACGCAGTATTTT
j_call: TRBJ1-4; d_call: .; v_call: TRBV7-8; clone_size: .; cdr3_aa: CASSRGQGGEKLFF; cdr3_nt: TGTGCCAGCAGCCGAGGGCAGGGAGGAGAAAAACTGTTTTTT
j_call: TRBJ2-7; d_call: .; v_call: TRBV15; clone_size: .; cdr3_aa: CATSTMVGDAYEQYF; cdr3_nt: TGTGCCACCAGCACGATGGTAGGGGACGCCTACGAGCAGTACTTC
j_call: TRBJ1-5; d_call: .; v_call: TRBV15; clone_size: .; cdr3_aa: CATSRGHSNQPQHF; cdr3_nt: TGTGCCACCAGCCGCGGCCATAGCAATCAGCCCCAGCATTTT
j_call: TRBJ2-1; d_call: TRBD1; v_call: TRBV6-6; clone_size: once; cdr3_aa: CASSEPGQGINEQFF; cdr3_nt: TGTGCCAGCAGTGAGCCGGGACAGGGGATCAATGAGCAGTTCTTC
j_call: TRBJ2-4; d_call: TRBD1; v_call: TRBV25-1; clone_size: .; cdr3_aa: CASSYGTAPNIQYF; cdr3_nt: TGTGCCAGCAGTTACGGGACAGCCCCGAACATTCAGTACTTC
j_call: TRBJ2-1; d_call: .; v_call: TRBV19; clone_size: .; cdr3_aa: CASSWGREADEQFF; cdr3_nt: TGTGCCAGTAGTTGGGGAAGGGAGGCTGATGAGCAGTTCTTC
j_call: TRBJ2-6; d_call: .; v_call: TRBV2; clone_size: .; cdr3_aa: CASSAGHSGANVLTF; cdr3_nt: TGTGCCAGCAGTGCGGGGCACTCTGGGGCCAACGTCCTGACTTTC
j_call: TRBJ1-1; d_call: .; v_call: TRBV6-5; clone_size: .; cdr3_aa: CASVRIGDTRAFF; cdr3_nt: TGTGCCAGCGTTAGAATTGGGGACACGCGCGCTTTCTTT
j_call: TRBJ2-3; d_call: .; v_call: TRBV2; clone_size: .; cdr3_aa: CASSDPGDWSSTDTQYF; cdr3_nt: TGTGCCAGCAGTGATCCTGGGGATTGGTCTAGCACAGATACGCAGTATTTT
j_call: TRBJ1-1; d_call: .; v_call: TRBV5-1; clone_size: .; cdr3_aa: CASSSAIEAFF; cdr3_nt: TGCGCCAGCAGCTCGGCCATTGAAGCTTTCTTT
j_call: TRBJ2-3; d_call: .; v_call: TRBV7-6; clone_size: .; cdr3_aa: CASSSTLDTPGADTQYF; cdr3_nt: TGTGCCAGCAGCTCTACCCTGGACACCCCCGGCGCAGATACGCAGTATTTT
j_call: TRBJ2-3; d_call: TRBD2; v_call: TRBV27; clone_size: few; cdr3_aa: CASSFSPSGHTDTQYF; cdr3_nt: TGTGCCAGCAGTTTCTCGCCTAGCGGCCATACAGATACGCAGTATTTT
j_call: TRBJ1-1; d_call: .; v_call: TRBV19; clone_size: .; cdr3_aa: CASSIQPIGTEAFF; cdr3_nt: TGTGCCAGTAGTATTCAACCCATCGGCACTGAAGCTTTCTTT
j_call: TRBJ2-2; d_call: .; v_call: TRBV10-3; clone_size: .; cdr3_aa: CAIRGTTNTGELFF; cdr3_nt: TGTGCCATCAGGGGGACGACGAACACCGGGGAGCTGTTTTTT
j_call: TRBJ2-1; d_call: .; v_call: TRBV7-8; clone_size: .; cdr3_aa: CASSKRDDPTYNEQFF; cdr3_nt: TGTGCCAGCAGCAAACGGGACGACCCGACCTACAATGAGCAGTTCTTC
j_call: TRBJ2-2; d_call: TRBD1; v_call: TRBV2; clone_size: .; cdr3_aa: CASHRGQSGELFF; cdr3_nt: TGTGCCAGTCACAGGGGGCAAAGCGGGGAGCTGTTTTTT
j_call: TRBJ2-5; d_call: .; v_call: TRBV30; clone_size: .; cdr3_aa: CAWRGEETQYF; cdr3_nt: TGTGCCTGGAGGGGGGAAGAGACCCAGTACTTC
j_call: TRBJ2-7; d_call: .; v_call: TRBV6-5; clone_size: once; cdr3_aa: CASKAEGRWYEQYF; cdr3_nt: TGTGCCAGCAAAGCGGAGGGGAGATGGTACGAGCAGTACTTC
j_call: TRBJ1-2; d_call: .; v_call: TRBV14; clone_size: few; cdr3_aa: CASSQGRAYGYTF; cdr3_nt: TGTGCCAGCAGCCAAGGCAGGGCCTATGGCTACACCTTC
j_call: TRBJ2-1; d_call: TRBD2; v_call: TRBV13; clone_size: .; cdr3_aa: CANSPRLALVHNEQFF; cdr3_nt: TGTGCCAACAGCCCCAGACTAGCCTTAGTCCACAATGAGCAGTTCTTC